The rows below give T cell receptor beta chains drawn from one sample of a study of shared clonotypes between healthy human individuals. This table comes from immunoSEQ multiplex PCR, and its TCRdb copy is limited to in-frame clones, with some not included. Among roughly 1,800,000 clones listed, approximately 94% were seen once. Sample: naive CD8+ T cells sorted from blood. Receptor source: a young man in good health. Both conserved end residues are part of each CDR3. Each record gives: J gene, V gene, clone size, CDR3 protein. Some rows have no size entry. The others give once, few or many, or a class for an expanded clone.

J gene: TRBJ1-2
V gene: TRBV19
clone size: once
CDR3 protein: CASNPGDNYGYTF

J gene: TRBJ2-7
V gene: TRBV5-1
clone size: -
CDR3 protein: CASSLERQGPSYEQYF

J gene: TRBJ2-7
V gene: TRBV10-3
clone size: -
CDR3 protein: CAISEPPGQGVNEQYF

J gene: TRBJ1-5
V gene: TRBV28
clone size: -
CDR3 protein: CASLRDLGQPQHF

J gene: TRBJ1-1
V gene: TRBV13
clone size: -
CDR3 protein: CASSSGGQVWGDTEAFF

J gene: TRBJ2-3
V gene: TRBV11-2
clone size: -
CDR3 protein: CASSRLRGGAKDTQYF

J gene: TRBJ1-3
V gene: TRBV28
clone size: -
CDR3 protein: CASSFWTVASGNTIYF

J gene: TRBJ2-7
V gene: TRBV27
clone size: -
CDR3 protein: CASSKLGGAYEQYF

J gene: TRBJ2-1
V gene: TRBV5-1
clone size: once
CDR3 protein: CASSLVPLDNEQFF

J gene: TRBJ1-6
V gene: TRBV5-6
clone size: -
CDR3 protein: CASTQGDLNSPLHF

J gene: TRBJ1-1
V gene: TRBV2
clone size: -
CDR3 protein: CASSGDRLPYLPNTEAFF

J gene: TRBJ1-4
V gene: TRBV7-9
clone size: -
CDR3 protein: CASSSSGPNEKLFF

J gene: TRBJ2-7
V gene: TRBV11-2
clone size: -
CDR3 protein: CASSLGQMGGYEQYF

J gene: TRBJ2-2
V gene: TRBV15
clone size: -
CDR3 protein: CATSRADGELFF

J gene: TRBJ2-5
V gene: TRBV4-1
clone size: -
CDR3 protein: CASSQVGSGETQYF

J gene: TRBJ2-5
V gene: TRBV27
clone size: once
CDR3 protein: CASSLSGFSGFLETQYF

J gene: TRBJ2-7
V gene: TRBV5-5
clone size: -
CDR3 protein: CASSRWTGDYEQYF

J gene: TRBJ1-2
V gene: TRBV6-6
clone size: -
CDR3 protein: CASSPTSEGAHYGYTF

J gene: TRBJ1-4
V gene: TRBV7-9
clone size: -
CDR3 protein: CASSLTQGAGEKLFF

J gene: TRBJ1-2
V gene: TRBV4-1
clone size: -
CDR3 protein: CASSQATLYGYTF

J gene: TRBJ1-2
V gene: TRBV2
clone size: -
CDR3 protein: CASSEAEGPDYGYTF

J gene: TRBJ2-4
V gene: TRBV10-1
clone size: -
CDR3 protein: CASSDNREGAKNIQYF

J gene: TRBJ2-2
V gene: TRBV28
clone size: -
CDR3 protein: CASSALQEGWAGELFF

J gene: TRBJ1-1
V gene: TRBV19
clone size: -
CDR3 protein: CASTGAQNTEAFF

J gene: TRBJ1-5
V gene: TRBV27
clone size: -
CDR3 protein: CASSTLRGGGLQPQHF

J gene: TRBJ2-7
V gene: TRBV5-1
clone size: -
CDR3 protein: CASSLSVASQLRSIAYEQYF

J gene: TRBJ2-7
V gene: TRBV7-9
clone size: -
CDR3 protein: CASSLVGTGTSSYEQYF

J gene: TRBJ2-3
V gene: TRBV30
clone size: -
CDR3 protein: CAWDGTAADTQYF

J gene: TRBJ2-7
V gene: TRBV18
clone size: -
CDR3 protein: CASSPGTGPSYEQYF

J gene: TRBJ2-5
V gene: TRBV5-8
clone size: -
CDR3 protein: CASSQINRNF

J gene: TRBJ2-7
V gene: TRBV6-1
clone size: -
CDR3 protein: CASSVRGHSSYEQYF

J gene: TRBJ1-1
V gene: TRBV5-1
clone size: -
CDR3 protein: CASRTGVNTEAFF

J gene: TRBJ1-1
V gene: TRBV21-1
clone size: once
CDR3 protein: CASSWEAGMNTEAFF

J gene: TRBJ1-6
V gene: TRBV19
clone size: -
CDR3 protein: CARGQGPPLHF

J gene: TRBJ2-7
V gene: TRBV6-5
clone size: -
CDR3 protein: CASSSEGTGSSQNF

J gene: TRBJ1-2
V gene: TRBV5-1
clone size: once
CDR3 protein: CASSSGLGGYTF

J gene: TRBJ2-1
V gene: TRBV11-3
clone size: once
CDR3 protein: CASSPPNDGYEQFF